This T cell receptor beta chain stems from a study of T cell changes during pregnancy in multiple sclerosis. The V and J ends lost 4 bases and 5 bases respectively, with 12 bases between them. Germline V CDR1 and CDR2: SGHNT, YYREEE (reference sequence). The CDR3 extends over 14 amino acids. Libraries were prepared by immunoSEQ multiplex PCR; TCRdb keeps only in-frame clonotypes and omits some of them. The sample carries about 36,000 clones, around 90% recorded once. Sequenced material: CD4+ T cells from peripheral blood mononuclear cells, taken after pregnancy. The receptor's source is a female donor with multiple sclerosis, enrolled in a pregnancy study. The V and J genes are TRBV5-4 and TRBJ2-2; D gene unclear. CDR3 amino acids: CASSPSLFTGELFF. CDR3 in DNA: TGTGCCAGCAGCCCATCACTCTTTACCGGGGAGCTGTTTTTT.